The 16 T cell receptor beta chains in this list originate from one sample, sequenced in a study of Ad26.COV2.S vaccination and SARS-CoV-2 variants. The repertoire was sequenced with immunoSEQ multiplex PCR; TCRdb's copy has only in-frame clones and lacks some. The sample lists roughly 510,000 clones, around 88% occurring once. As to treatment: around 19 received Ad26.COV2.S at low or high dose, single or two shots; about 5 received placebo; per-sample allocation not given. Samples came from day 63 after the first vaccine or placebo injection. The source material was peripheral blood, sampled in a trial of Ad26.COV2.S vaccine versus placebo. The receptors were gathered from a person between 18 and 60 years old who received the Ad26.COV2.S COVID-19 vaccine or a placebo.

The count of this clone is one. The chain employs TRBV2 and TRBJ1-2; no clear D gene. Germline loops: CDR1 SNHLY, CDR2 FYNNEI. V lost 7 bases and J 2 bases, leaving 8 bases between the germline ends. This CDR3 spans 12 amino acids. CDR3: CASNRLNYGYTF. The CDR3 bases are TGTGCCAGCAACCGCTTGAACTATGGCTACACCTTC.

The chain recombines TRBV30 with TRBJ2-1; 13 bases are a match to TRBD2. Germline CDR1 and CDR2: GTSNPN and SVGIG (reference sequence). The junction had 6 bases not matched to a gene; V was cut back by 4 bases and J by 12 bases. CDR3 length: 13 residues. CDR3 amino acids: CAWKLAGGQVQFF. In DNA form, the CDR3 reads TGTGCCTGGAAACTAGCGGGAGGGCAGGTGCAGTTCTTC.

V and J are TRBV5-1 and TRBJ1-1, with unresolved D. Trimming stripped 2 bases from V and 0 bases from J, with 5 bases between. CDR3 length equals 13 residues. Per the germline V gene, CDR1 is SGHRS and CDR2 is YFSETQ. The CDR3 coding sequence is TGCGCCAGCAGCTTAGGGCTGAACACTGAAGCTTTCTTT. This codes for CASSLGLNTEAFF. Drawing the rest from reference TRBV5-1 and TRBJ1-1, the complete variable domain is KAGVTQTPRYLIKTRGQQVTLSCSPISGHRSVSWYQQTPGQGLQFLFEYFSETQRNKGNFPGRFSGRQFSNSRSEMNVSTLELGDSALYLCASSLGLNTEAFFGQGTRLTVV.

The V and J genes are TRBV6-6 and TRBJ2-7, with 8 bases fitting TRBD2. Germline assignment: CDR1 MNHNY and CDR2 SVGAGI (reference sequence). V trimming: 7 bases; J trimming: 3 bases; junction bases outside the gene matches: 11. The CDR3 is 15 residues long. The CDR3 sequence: CASNPLNAGGYEQYF. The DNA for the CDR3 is TGTGCCAGCAACCCCCTCAACGCGGGGGGCTACGAGCAGTACTTC.

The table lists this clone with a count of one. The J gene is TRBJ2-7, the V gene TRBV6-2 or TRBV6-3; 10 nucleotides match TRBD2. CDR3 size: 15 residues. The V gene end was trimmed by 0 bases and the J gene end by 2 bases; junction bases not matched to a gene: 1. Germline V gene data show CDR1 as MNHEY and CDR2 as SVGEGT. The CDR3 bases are TGTGCCAGCAGTTACTCCAGCGGGAGGGCCTACGAGCAGTACTTC. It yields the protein CASSYSSGRAYEQYF.

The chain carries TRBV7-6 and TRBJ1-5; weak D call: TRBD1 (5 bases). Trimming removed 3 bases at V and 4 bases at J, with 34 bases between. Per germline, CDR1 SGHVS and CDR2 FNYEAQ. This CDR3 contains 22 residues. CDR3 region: CASSFLVREGGPWGGTNQPQHF. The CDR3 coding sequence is TGTGCCAGCAGCTTTTTGGTCAGGGAGGGAGGTCCCTGGGGGGGGACTAATCAGCCCCAGCATTTT.

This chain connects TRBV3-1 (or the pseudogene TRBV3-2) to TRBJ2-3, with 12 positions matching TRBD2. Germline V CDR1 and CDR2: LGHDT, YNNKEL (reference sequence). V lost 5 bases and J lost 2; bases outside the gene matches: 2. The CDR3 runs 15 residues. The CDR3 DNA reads TGTGCCAGCAGCGGACTAGCGGGGAACACAGATACGCAGTATTTT. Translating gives CASSGLAGNTDTQYF.

The CDR3 DNA sequence: TGCAGCGTTGTACACCCAGGGGGCTACGAGCAGTACTTC. Protein: CSVVHPGGYEQYF. The rearrangement uses TRBV29-1 and TRBJ2-7, with 7 positions matching TRBD1. CDR3 size: 13 residues. Germline-derived CDR1 and CDR2 are SQVTM and ANQGSEA. V lost 4 bases and J lost 3; bases outside the gene matches: 6.

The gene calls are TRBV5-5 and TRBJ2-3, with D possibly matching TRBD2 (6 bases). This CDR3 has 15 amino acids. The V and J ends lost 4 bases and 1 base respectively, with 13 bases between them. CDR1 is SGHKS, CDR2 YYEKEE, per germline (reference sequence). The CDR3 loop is CASSLRRAGTDTQYF. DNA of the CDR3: TGTGCCAGCAGCCTGAGGAGGGCCGGCACAGATACGCAGTATTTT.

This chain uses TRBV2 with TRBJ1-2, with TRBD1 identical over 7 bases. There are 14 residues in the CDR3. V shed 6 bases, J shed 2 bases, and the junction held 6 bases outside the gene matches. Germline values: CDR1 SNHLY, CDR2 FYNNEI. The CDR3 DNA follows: TGTGCCAGCAGCGTCGGGACAGTGAACTATGGCTACACCTTC. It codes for CASSVGTVNYGYTF.

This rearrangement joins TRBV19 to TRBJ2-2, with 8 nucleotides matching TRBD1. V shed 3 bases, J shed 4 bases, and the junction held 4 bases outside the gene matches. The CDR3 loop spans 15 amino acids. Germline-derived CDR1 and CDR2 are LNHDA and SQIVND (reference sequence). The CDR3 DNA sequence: TGTGCCAGTAGTATCGGGACAGGTCTCACCGGGGAGCTGTTTTTT. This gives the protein CASSIGTGLTGELFF.

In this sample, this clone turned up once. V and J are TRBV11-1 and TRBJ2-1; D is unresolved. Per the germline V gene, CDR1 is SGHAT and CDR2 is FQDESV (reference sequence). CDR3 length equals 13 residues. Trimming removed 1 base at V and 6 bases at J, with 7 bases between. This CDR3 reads CASSLDSPNEQFF. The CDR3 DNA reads TGTGCCAGCAGCTTAGACAGCCCCAATGAGCAGTTCTTC.

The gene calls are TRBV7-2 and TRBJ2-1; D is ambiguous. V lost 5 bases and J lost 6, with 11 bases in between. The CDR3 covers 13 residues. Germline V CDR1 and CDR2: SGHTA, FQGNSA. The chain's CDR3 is CASSHQISNEQFF. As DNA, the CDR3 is TGTGCCAGCAGCCATCAAATATCCAATGAGCAGTTCTTC.

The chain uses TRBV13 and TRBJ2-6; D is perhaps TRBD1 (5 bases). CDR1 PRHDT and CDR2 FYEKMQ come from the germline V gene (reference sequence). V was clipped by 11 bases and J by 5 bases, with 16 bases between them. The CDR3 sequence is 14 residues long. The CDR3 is CASRWGGRANVLTF. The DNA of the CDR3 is TGTGCCTCCCGGTGGGGCGGTCGGGCCAACGTCCTGACTTTC.

In DNA, the CDR3 is TGTGCCTGGAGCCCCGGGATATTAGATACGCAGTATTTT. Its protein is CAWSPGILDTQYF. The rearrangement uses TRBV30 and TRBJ2-3; D is possibly TRBD2 (5 bases). The CDR3 totals 13 residues. Trimming cost V 3 bases and J 5 bases, with 12 bases left between them. CDR1 GTSNPN and CDR2 SVGIG come from the germline V gene (reference sequence).

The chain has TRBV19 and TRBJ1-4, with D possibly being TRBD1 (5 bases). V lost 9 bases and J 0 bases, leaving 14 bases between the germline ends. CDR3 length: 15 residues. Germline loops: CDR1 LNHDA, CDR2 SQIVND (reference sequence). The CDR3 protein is CASRWGGATNEKLFF. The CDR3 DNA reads TGTGCCAGCCGATGGGGGGGAGCAACTAATGAAAAACTGTTTTTT.